A selection of T cell receptor beta chains follows, all from one sample in a study of cytomegalovirus exposure and HLA in healthy donors. Clones were sequenced by immunoSEQ multiplex PCR, and TCRdb holds only the in-frame ones, with some missing. Among 100,000 to 150,000 clones listed, approximately 74% were seen once. The sample was PBMCs. The receptors here all came from a male donor in good health and CMV-seronegative. The CDR3 runs from the conserved cysteine through the conserved F or W. Fields, in order: J gene, D gene, clone size, V gene, CDR3 protein, CDR3 DNA. A D gene is named only where the DNA matches it firmly. Some rows have no size entry. The others give once, few or many, or a class for an expanded clone.

j_gene: TRBJ2-2; d_gene: TRBD1; abundance: few; v_gene: TRBV7-8; CDR3aa: CASSLGGQGRTGELFF; CDR3nt: TGTGCCAGCAGCCTAGGGGGACAGGGGCGAACCGGGGAGCTGTTTTTT
j_gene: TRBJ2-7; d_gene: TRBD2; abundance: few; v_gene: TRBV19; CDR3aa: CASSQGTSVGYEQYF; CDR3nt: TGTGCCAGTAGTCAAGGGACTAGCGTCGGCTACGAGCAGTACTTC
j_gene: TRBJ2-7; d_gene: -; abundance: -; v_gene: TRBV7-9; CDR3aa: CSSSLGREETYEQYF; CDR3nt: TGTTCCAGCAGCTTAGGCCGAGAAGAAACCTACGAGCAGTACTTC
j_gene: TRBJ2-7; d_gene: TRBD1; abundance: -; v_gene: TRBV2; CDR3aa: CASSELTGGLSYEQYF; CDR3nt: TGTGCCAGCAGTGAATTGACAGGGGGACTGTCCTACGAGCAGTACTTC
j_gene: TRBJ1-5; d_gene: TRBD1; abundance: -; v_gene: TRBV9; CDR3aa: CASSATGVSNQPQHF; CDR3nt: TGTGCCAGCAGCGCCACAGGGGTTAGCAATCAGCCCCAGCATTTT
j_gene: TRBJ2-1; d_gene: TRBD2; abundance: -; v_gene: TRBV27; CDR3aa: CASSHSGGLAYNEQFF; CDR3nt: TGTGCCAGCAGTCATAGTGGAGGACTAGCCTACAATGAGCAGTTCTTC
j_gene: TRBJ2-5; d_gene: -; abundance: -; v_gene: TRBV7-2; CDR3aa: CASSREAGQKTQYF; CDR3nt: TGTGCCAGCAGCCGAGAGGCAGGGCAGAAGACCCAGTACTTC
j_gene: TRBJ2-7; d_gene: -; abundance: -; v_gene: TRBV7-8; CDR3aa: CASSLETAYEQYF; CDR3nt: TGTGCCAGCAGCTTAGAGACAGCGTACGAGCAGTACTTC
j_gene: TRBJ2-1; d_gene: -; abundance: -; v_gene: TRBV10-3; CDR3aa: CAISEPPLNRVDEQFF; CDR3nt: TGTGCCATCAGTGAGCCCCCCCTTAACAGGGTCGATGAGCAGTTCTTC
j_gene: TRBJ2-5; d_gene: TRBD2; abundance: -; v_gene: TRBV5-1; CDR3aa: CASSLSRNSGEGETQYF; CDR3nt: TGCGCCAGCAGCTTGTCCCGCAATAGCGGGGAGGGAGAGACCCAGTACTTC
j_gene: TRBJ2-2; d_gene: TRBD1; abundance: -; v_gene: TRBV7-9; CDR3aa: CASTLTGALNTGELFF; CDR3nt: TGTGCCAGCACCCTCACAGGGGCTCTCAACACCGGGGAGCTGTTTTTT
j_gene: TRBJ2-1; d_gene: TRBD2; abundance: -; v_gene: TRBV4-3; CDR3aa: CASSQDPPGTNYNEQFF; CDR3nt: TGCGCCAGCAGCCAAGATCCTCCCGGGACTAACTACAATGAGCAGTTCTTC
j_gene: TRBJ2-3; d_gene: -; abundance: few; v_gene: TRBV30; CDR3aa: CAGGTSEADTQYF; CDR3nt: TGTGCCGGAGGGACCTCCGAGGCGGATACGCAGTATTTT
j_gene: TRBJ2-5; d_gene: -; abundance: -; v_gene: TRBV5-1; CDR3aa: CASSLEGGLQETQYF; CDR3nt: TGCGCCAGCAGCTTGGAGGGGGGGCTCCAGGAGACCCAGTACTTC
j_gene: TRBJ2-2; d_gene: TRBD1; abundance: -; v_gene: TRBV18; CDR3aa: CASSDRGNTGELFF; CDR3nt: TGTGCCAGCTCAGACAGGGGGAACACCGGGGAGCTGTTTTTT
j_gene: TRBJ2-7; d_gene: -; abundance: few; v_gene: TRBV4-3; CDR3aa: CASSQVGSYEQYF; CDR3nt: TGCGCCAGCAGCCAAGTCGGGTCCTACGAGCAGTACTTC
j_gene: TRBJ2-3; d_gene: -; abundance: -; v_gene: TRBV21-1; CDR3aa: CASSKVVMGTSTDTQYF; CDR3nt: TGTGCCAGCAGCAAAGTGGTTATGGGCACTAGCACAGATACGCAGTATTTT
j_gene: TRBJ1-2; d_gene: -; abundance: -; v_gene: TRBV7-2; CDR3aa: CASSLPGNGYTF; CDR3nt: TGTGCCAGCAGCTTACCAGGGAATGGCTACACCTTC
j_gene: TRBJ2-5; d_gene: -; abundance: -; v_gene: TRBV7-9; CDR3aa: CSSSLASGEETQYF; CDR3nt: TGTTCCAGCAGCTTAGCGTCAGGGGAAGAGACCCAGTACTTC
j_gene: TRBJ2-1; d_gene: -; abundance: -; v_gene: TRBV4-2; CDR3aa: CASSRTGYNEQFF; CDR3nt: TGTGCCAGCAGCCGGACTGGCTACAATGAGCAGTTCTTC
j_gene: TRBJ1-1; d_gene: TRBD1; abundance: -; v_gene: TRBV7-9; CDR3aa: CASSFQGARAEAFF; CDR3nt: TGTGCCAGCAGCTTTCAGGGGGCGCGGGCTGAAGCTTTCTTT
j_gene: TRBJ2-7; d_gene: TRBD1; abundance: few; v_gene: TRBV28; CDR3aa: CASRGPGQGTYEQYF; CDR3nt: TGTGCCAGCAGGGGACCGGGACAGGGGACCTACGAGCAGTACTTC
j_gene: TRBJ2-7; d_gene: TRBD1; abundance: -; v_gene: TRBV27; CDR3aa: CASSLVGGQGRYEQYF; CDR3nt: TGTGCCAGCAGTTTAGTGGGGGGACAGGGTCGGTACGAGCAGTACTTC
j_gene: TRBJ2-3; d_gene: TRBD2; abundance: -; v_gene: TRBV9; CDR3aa: CASSPRGLAGTDTQYF; CDR3nt: TGTGCCAGCAGCCCACGGGGACTAGCAGGAACAGATACGCAGTATTTT
j_gene: TRBJ2-1; d_gene: -; abundance: -; v_gene: TRBV7-2; CDR3aa: CASSSPGFNEQFF; CDR3nt: TGTGCCAGCAGCTCACCGGGGTTCAATGAGCAGTTCTTC
j_gene: TRBJ2-1; d_gene: TRBD1; abundance: -; v_gene: TRBV19; CDR3aa: CASSPQGARYNEQFF; CDR3nt: TGTGCCAGTAGTCCCCAGGGGGCGAGGTACAATGAGCAGTTCTTC
j_gene: TRBJ1-6; d_gene: -; abundance: -; v_gene: TRBV4-1; CDR3aa: CASSLLLGPNNQPLHF; CDR3nt: TGCGCCAGCAGCCTCTTGTTGGGGCCGAACAACCAACCCCTCCACTTT
j_gene: TRBJ1-1; d_gene: -; abundance: few; v_gene: TRBV28; CDR3aa: CASSLGWAANMNTEAFF; CDR3nt: TGTGCCAGCAGTTTAGGGTGGGCAGCTAACATGAACACTGAAGCTTTCTTT
j_gene: TRBJ2-1; d_gene: TRBD2; abundance: -; v_gene: TRBV30; CDR3aa: CAWSGSGGGNEQFF; CDR3nt: TGTGCCTGGAGTGGTAGCGGGGGTGGGAATGAGCAGTTCTTC
j_gene: TRBJ2-2; d_gene: -; abundance: few; v_gene: TRBV4-1; CDR3aa: CASRRNTGELFF; CDR3nt: TGCGCCAGCAGGAGGAACACCGGGGAGCTGTTTTTT
j_gene: TRBJ2-5; d_gene: -; abundance: -; v_gene: TRBV7-2; CDR3aa: CASSPPRVGHGKETQYF; CDR3nt: TGTGCCAGCAGCCCACCGCGTGTGGGACACGGGAAAGAGACCCAGTACTTC
j_gene: TRBJ2-7; d_gene: TRBD1; abundance: -; v_gene: TRBV2; CDR3aa: CASTSPGTVENYEQYF; CDR3nt: TGTGCCAGCACCTCTCCCGGGACAGTCGAAAACTACGAGCAGTACTTC
j_gene: TRBJ2-1; d_gene: -; abundance: -; v_gene: TRBV14; CDR3aa: CASSQDWARRRNEQFF; CDR3nt: TGTGCCAGCAGCCAAGATTGGGCTAGGAGGCGGAATGAGCAGTTCTTC
j_gene: TRBJ2-3; d_gene: -; abundance: few; v_gene: TRBV29-1; CDR3aa: CSVERGLADTQYF; CDR3nt: TGCAGCGTTGAAAGGGGTCTGGCGGATACGCAGTATTTT
j_gene: TRBJ2-3; d_gene: TRBD2; abundance: -; v_gene: TRBV6-1; CDR3aa: CASSARLAGPTSTDTQYF; CDR3nt: TGTGCCAGCAGTGCGCGACTAGCGGGACCTACTAGCACAGATACGCAGTATTTT
j_gene: TRBJ2-1; d_gene: TRBD2; abundance: -; v_gene: TRBV6-1; CDR3aa: CASYTSGKDEQFF; CDR3nt: TGTGCCAGTTATACTAGCGGGAAGGATGAGCAGTTCTTC
j_gene: TRBJ2-1; d_gene: TRBD2; abundance: -; v_gene: TRBV4-3; CDR3aa: CASSQERSSGPDHNEQFF; CDR3nt: TGCGCCAGCAGCCAAGAAAGGTCTAGCGGGCCAGACCACAATGAGCAGTTCTTC
j_gene: TRBJ2-7; d_gene: TRBD2; abundance: -; v_gene: TRBV6-5; CDR3aa: CASSYSGASGAYEQYF; CDR3nt: TGTGCCAGCAGTTACTCGGGAGCTAGCGGCGCCTACGAGCAGTACTTC
j_gene: TRBJ1-2; d_gene: TRBD1; abundance: few; v_gene: TRBV4-3; CDR3aa: CASSPTWDSTYGYTF; CDR3nt: TGCGCCAGCAGCCCTACTTGGGACAGCACTTATGGCTACACCTTC
j_gene: TRBJ2-7; d_gene: -; abundance: -; v_gene: TRBV28; CDR3aa: CASRGTTRDFLKQYF; CDR3nt: TGTGCCAGCAGGGGAACGACACGGGACTTTTTAAAGCAGTACTTC
j_gene: TRBJ2-1; d_gene: TRBD2; abundance: -; v_gene: TRBV5-4; CDR3aa: CASSFRLAGVSVEQFF; CDR3nt: TGTGCCAGCAGCTTTAGACTAGCGGGAGTCTCGGTTGAGCAGTTCTTC
j_gene: TRBJ1-4; d_gene: -; abundance: -; v_gene: TRBV7-2; CDR3aa: CASSLEGEGTNEKLFF; CDR3nt: TGTGCCAGCAGCTTAGAAGGGGAAGGGACTAATGAAAAACTGTTTTTT